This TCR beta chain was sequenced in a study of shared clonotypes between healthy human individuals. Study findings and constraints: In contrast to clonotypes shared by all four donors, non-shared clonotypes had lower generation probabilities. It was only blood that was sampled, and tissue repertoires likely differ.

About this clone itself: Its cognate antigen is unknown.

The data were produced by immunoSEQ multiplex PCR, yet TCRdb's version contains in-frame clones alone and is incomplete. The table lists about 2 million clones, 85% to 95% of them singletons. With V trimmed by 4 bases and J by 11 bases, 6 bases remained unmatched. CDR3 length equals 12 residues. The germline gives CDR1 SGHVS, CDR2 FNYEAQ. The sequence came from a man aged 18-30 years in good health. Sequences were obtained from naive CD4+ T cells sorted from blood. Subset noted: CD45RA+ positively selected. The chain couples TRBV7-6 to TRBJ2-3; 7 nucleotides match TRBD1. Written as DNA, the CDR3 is TGTGCCAGCAGCTCTAACGGGGACAGGCAGTATTTT. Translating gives CASSSNGDRQYF. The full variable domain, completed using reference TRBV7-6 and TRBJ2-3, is GAGVSQSPRYKVTKRGQDVALRCDPISGHVSLYWYRQALGQGPEFLTYFNYEAQQDKSGLPNDRFSAERPEGSISTLTIQRTEQRDSAMYRCASSSNGDRQYFGPGTRLTVL.